This T cell receptor beta chain is drawn from a study of radiotherapy plus CTLA-4 blockade in lung cancer (dated by TCRdb to 2016 to 2019). For the study in its entirety: Among enrolled patients, 15% to 20% had an objective response and about 30% reached disease control.

The germline V gene gives CDR1 as MDHEN and CDR2 as SYDVKM. The CDR3 holds 15 amino acids from the cysteine to the phenylalanine. CDR3 DNA is the only sequence kept; it has 45 bases, read in frame from the first base. Cut back by 4 bases and 4 bases, the V and J ends lie 16 bases apart. As concerns this clone: Its specific antigen is unknown. Within one base of it there is no much larger clone, and no base qualities were kept.

The study at large found these results: Early dynamic changes in blood T cell clones, together with increased serum interferon-beta after radiation, were reported as the strongest predictors of response. After treatment with radiotherapy and ipilimumab, TCR clones that originated in tumors expanded in peripheral blood.

The library was prepared using the immunoSEQ multiplex PCR assay. TCRdb limited this immuneACCESS table to in-frame rearrangements with V and J called. A share of clones is missing; checked studies link under half to unresolved V genes, and the rest is unexplained. This sample holds about 95,000 clones; about 80% were observed only once. The biggest ten clones account for roughly 0.85% of the sample. In this study, focal radiation therapy paired with CTLA-4 blockade (ipilimumab) was tested in patients who had chemo-refractory metastatic non-small-cell lung cancer. The chain is encoded by TRBV28 joined to TRBJ1-2; tentative D gene TRBD1, with 5 bases matching. The clonotype originates from a human donor with non-small cell lung cancer who had stable disease on radiotherapy plus ipilimumab. This sample comprised peripheral blood, obtained from a patient treated with radiotherapy plus ipilimumab. The nucleotides are TGTGCCAGCAGTTCGGGACTCCTAAGCCCCTATGGCTACACCTTC. Translated, it reads CASSSGLLSPYGYTF.